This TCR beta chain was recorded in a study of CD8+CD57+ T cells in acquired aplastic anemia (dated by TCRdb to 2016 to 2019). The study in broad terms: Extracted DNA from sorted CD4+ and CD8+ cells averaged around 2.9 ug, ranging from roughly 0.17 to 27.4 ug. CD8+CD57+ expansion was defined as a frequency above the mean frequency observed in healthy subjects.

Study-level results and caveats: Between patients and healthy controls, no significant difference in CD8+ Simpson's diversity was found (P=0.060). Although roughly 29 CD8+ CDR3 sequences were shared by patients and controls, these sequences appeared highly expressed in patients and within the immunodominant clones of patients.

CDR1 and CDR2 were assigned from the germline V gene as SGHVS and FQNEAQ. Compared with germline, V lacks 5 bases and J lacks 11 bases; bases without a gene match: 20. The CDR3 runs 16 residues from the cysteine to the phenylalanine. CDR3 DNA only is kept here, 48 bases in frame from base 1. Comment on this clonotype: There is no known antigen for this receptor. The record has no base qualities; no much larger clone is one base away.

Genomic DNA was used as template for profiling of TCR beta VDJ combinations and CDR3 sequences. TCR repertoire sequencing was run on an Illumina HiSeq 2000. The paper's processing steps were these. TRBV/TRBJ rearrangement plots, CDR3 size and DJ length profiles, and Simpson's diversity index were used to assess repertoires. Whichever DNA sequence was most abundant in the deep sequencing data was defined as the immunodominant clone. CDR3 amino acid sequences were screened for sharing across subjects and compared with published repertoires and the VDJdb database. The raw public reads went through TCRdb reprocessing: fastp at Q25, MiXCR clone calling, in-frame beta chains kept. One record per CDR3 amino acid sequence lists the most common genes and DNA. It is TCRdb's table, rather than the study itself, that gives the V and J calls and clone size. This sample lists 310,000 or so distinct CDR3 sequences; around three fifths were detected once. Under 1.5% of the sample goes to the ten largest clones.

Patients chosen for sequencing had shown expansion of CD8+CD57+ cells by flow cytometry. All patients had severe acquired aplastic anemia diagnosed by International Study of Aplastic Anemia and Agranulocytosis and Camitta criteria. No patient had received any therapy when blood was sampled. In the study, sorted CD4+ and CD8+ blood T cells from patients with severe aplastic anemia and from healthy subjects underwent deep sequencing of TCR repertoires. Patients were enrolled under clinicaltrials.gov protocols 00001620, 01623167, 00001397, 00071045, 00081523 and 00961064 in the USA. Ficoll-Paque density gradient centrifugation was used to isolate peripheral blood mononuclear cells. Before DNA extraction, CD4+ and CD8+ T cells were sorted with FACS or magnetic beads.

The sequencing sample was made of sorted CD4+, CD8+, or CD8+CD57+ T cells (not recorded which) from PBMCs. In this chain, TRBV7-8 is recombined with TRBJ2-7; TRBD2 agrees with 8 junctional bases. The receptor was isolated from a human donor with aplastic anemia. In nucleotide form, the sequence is TGTGCCAGCAGCCCCCCCCGGGGACTAGGGGGGCCAGACGAGTACTTC. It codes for CASSPPRGLGGPDEYF.